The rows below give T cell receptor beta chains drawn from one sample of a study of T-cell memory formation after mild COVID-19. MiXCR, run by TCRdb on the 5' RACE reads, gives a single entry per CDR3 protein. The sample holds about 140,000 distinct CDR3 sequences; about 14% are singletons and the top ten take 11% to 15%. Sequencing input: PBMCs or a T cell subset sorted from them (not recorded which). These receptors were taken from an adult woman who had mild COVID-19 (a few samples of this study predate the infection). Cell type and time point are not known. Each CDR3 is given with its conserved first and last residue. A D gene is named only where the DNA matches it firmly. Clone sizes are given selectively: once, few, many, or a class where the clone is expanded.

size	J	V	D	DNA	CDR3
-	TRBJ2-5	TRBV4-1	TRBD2	TGCGCCAGCAGCCAAGGGACTAGCGGGAGGGAGACCCAGTACTTC	CASSQGTSGRETQYF
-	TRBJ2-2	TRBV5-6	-	TGTGCCAGCAGGGTCATAAGGGGGGCCCTCACCGGGGAGCTGTTTTTT	CASRVIRGALTGELFF
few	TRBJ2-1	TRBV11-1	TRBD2	TGTGCCAGCAGCGAACTAGCGGGAGGGCAGGATGAGCAGTTCTTC	CASSELAGGQDEQFF
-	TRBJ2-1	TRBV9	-	TGTGCCAGCAGCGTAGGGAGTGGCAGCTCCTACAATGAGCAGTTCTTC	CASSVGSGSSYNEQFF
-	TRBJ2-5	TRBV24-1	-	TGTGCCACCCGAGGGATAGGGGAGACCCAGTACTTC	CATRGIGETQYF
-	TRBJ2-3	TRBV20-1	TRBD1	TGCAGTGCCCCCGTAAGACAGGGGTTTGTAGATACGCAGTATTTT	CSAPVRQGFVDTQYF
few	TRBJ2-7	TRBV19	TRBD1	TGTGCCAGTAGTACAGACAGGGATTCCCACGAGCAGTACTTC	CASSTDRDSHEQYF
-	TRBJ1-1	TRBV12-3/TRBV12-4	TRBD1	TGTGCCAGCAGCACACTAAGGGGACAGGGAAACACTGAAGCTTTCTTT	CASSTLRGQGNTEAFF
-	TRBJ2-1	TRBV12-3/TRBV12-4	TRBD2	TGTGCCAGCAGTTTATGGTCCGAAGTAGCGGGGGGGCTAGACAATGAGCAGTTCTTC	CASSLWSEVAGGLDNEQFF
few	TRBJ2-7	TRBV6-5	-	TGTGCCAGCAGTCCCACCGGGAGAATGCCTCCCTACGAGCAGTACTTC	CASSPTGRMPPYEQYF
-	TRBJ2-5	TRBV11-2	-	TGTGCCAGCAGCTTAGGGAGAGATTTACGATCCCCCAAGGAGACCCAGTACTTC	CASSLGRDLRSPKETQYF
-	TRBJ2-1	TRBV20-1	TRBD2	TGCAGTGCACCGACTAGCGGGGACAGAAATGAGCAGTTCTTC	CSAPTSGDRNEQFF
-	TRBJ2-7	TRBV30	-	TGTGCCTGGAGTGGTTCGACCGAGCAGTACTTC	CAWSGSTEQYF
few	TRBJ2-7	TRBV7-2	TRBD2	TGTGCCAGCAGCCCTAACCCGACTAGCAGTCGGTACTTC	CASSPNPTSSRYF
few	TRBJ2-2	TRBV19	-	TGTGCCAGTAGTATAGTTAAGAACACCGGGGAGCTGTTTTTT	CASSIVKNTGELFF
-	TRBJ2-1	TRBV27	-	TGTGCCAGCCGAGACCCTCGGACTTCCGAGAATGAGCAGTTCTTC	CASRDPRTSENEQFF
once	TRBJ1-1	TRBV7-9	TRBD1	TGTGCCAGCAATACAGGGGGGACTGAAGCTTTCTTT	CASNTGGTEAFF
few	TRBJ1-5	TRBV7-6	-	TGTGCCAGCAGCTTAGAGGCCAGGGGAGGCAATCAGCCCCAGCATTTT	CASSLEARGGNQPQHF
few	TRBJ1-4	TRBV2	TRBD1	TGTGCCAGCTCCGGGACAGGGAAAGAAAAACTGTTTTTT	CASSGTGKEKLFF
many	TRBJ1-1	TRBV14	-	TGTGCCAGCAGCCTAGGGCTGATGAACACTGAAGCTTTCTTT	CASSLGLMNTEAFF
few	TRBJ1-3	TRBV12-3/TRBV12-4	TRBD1	TGTGCCAGCAACCCGACAGGGGAGGCTGGAAACACCATATATTTT	CASNPTGEAGNTIYF
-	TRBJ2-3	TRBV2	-	TGTGCCAGCAGGACCGACGTGGGCGCCACAGATACGCAGTATTTT	CASRTDVGATDTQYF
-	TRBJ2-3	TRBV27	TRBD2	TGTGCCAGCACGGGACTAGCGGGAGGGCCTGGCACAGATACGCAGTATTTT	CASTGLAGGPGTDTQYF
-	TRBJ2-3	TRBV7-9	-	TGTGCCAGCAGCCCACGGCTACTATACACAGATACGCAGTATTTT	CASSPRLLYTDTQYF
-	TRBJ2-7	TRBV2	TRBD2	TGTGCCAGCTTAGCGCGGCGGGAGAGCTCCTACGAGCAGTACTTC	CASLARRESSYEQYF
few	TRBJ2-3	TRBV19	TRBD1	TGTGCCAGCCCGATTTCAGGGGGAATCACAGATACGCAGTATTTT	CASPISGGITDTQYF
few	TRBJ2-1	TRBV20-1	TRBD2	TGCAGTGGGGAGCGGGGAACTTCCTACAATGAGCAGTTCTTC	CSGERGTSYNEQFF
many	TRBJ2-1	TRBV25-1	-	TGTGCCAGCAGTGAAGGTTCAGATAACAATGAGCAGTTCTTC	CASSEGSDNNEQFF
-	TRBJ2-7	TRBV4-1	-	TGCGCCAGCAGCCAAGTCGCGGGACAGAACTACGAGCAGTACTTC	CASSQVAGQNYEQYF
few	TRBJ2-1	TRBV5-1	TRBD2	TGCGCCAGCAAAGGGTCAGGCGGGAGGGCCGATGAGCAGTTCTTC	CASKGSGGRADEQFF
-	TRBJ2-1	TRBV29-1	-	TGCAGCGTTAGGAACAACTCCTACAATGAGCAGTTCTTC	CSVRNNSYNEQFF
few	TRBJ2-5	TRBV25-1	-	TGTGCCAGCAGGGGCCGAGAGACCCAGTACTTC	CASRGRETQYF
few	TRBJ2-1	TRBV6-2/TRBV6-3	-	TGTGCCAGCATAACCCGTATAAGCGGGCTGTACAATGAGCATTTCTTC	CASITRISGLYNEHFF
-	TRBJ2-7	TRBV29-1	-	TGCAGCGTTGAAGCCCAGGGTGAGCAGTACTTC	CSVEAQGEQYF
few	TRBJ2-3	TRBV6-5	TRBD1	TGTGCCAGCAGTTACTCGTCACTCCAGCAACGGGACAGGGGCACAGATACGCAGTATTTT	CASSYSSLQQRDRGTDTQYF
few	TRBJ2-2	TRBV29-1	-	TGCAGCGTTGAGGGTCAAAGGGTGGAGCTGTTTTTT	CSVEGQRVELFF
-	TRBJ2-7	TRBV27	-	TGTGCCAGCCGGCGAGGGGCCTCCTACGAGCAGTACTTC	CASRRGASYEQYF
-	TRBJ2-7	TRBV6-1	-	TGTGCCAGCAGTGAGACTAGTTACGAGCAGTACTTC	CASSETSYEQYF
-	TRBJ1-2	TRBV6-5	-	TGTGCCAGCAGTTACACACTGACGGGAGGCTACACCTTC	CASSYTLTGGYTF
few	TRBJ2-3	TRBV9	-	TGTGCCAGCAGCGTAGCCCTGGACAGTATCACAGATACGCAGTATTTT	CASSVALDSITDTQYF
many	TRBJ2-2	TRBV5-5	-	TGTGCCAGCAGCTTGGACAGGGCGAACACCGGGGAGCTGTTTTTT	CASSLDRANTGELFF
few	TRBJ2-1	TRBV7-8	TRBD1	TGTGCCAGCAGCCCCATGGGACAGGGTTTTCTAAATGAGCAGTTCTTC	CASSPMGQGFLNEQFF
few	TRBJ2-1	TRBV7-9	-	TGTGCCAGCACCACGGGCGAAGATGAGCAGTTCTTC	CASTTGEDEQFF
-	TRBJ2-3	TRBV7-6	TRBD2	TGTGCCAGCAGCTTAGAAGTGACTAGCGGGCTTACAGATACGCAGTATTTT	CASSLEVTSGLTDTQYF
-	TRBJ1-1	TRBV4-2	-	TGTGCCAGCAGCCCCGCGGAGGGGGGAAACACTGAAGCTTTCTTT	CASSPAEGGNTEAFF
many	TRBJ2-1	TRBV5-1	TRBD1	TGCGCCAGCAGCCGGGACAGGGCTTACAATGAGCAGTTCTTC	CASSRDRAYNEQFF
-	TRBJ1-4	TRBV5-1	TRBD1	TGCGCCAGCAGCTCAATCGGGGGACAGGTCGAAAAACTGTTTTTT	CASSSIGGQVEKLFF
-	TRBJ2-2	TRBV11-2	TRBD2	TGTGCCAGCAGCGCTTTAGAGGGACTAGCGGGAGGGGAGCTGTTTTTT	CASSALEGLAGGELFF
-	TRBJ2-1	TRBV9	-	TGTGCCAGCAGCGTCCCCTCCGGGGCCTCCAATGAGCAGTTCTTC	CASSVPSGASNEQFF